These T cell receptor beta chains were read from a single sample in a study of control samples from healthy donors and cancer patients. Sequencing used immunoSEQ multiplex PCR; TCRdb keeps in-frame clones, though not all of them. The sample shows roughly 190,000 clones, roughly nine tenths of them seen only once. The sequencing input was blood. These receptors all stem from a man aged 30 to 39 in good health. The CDR3 runs from the conserved cysteine through the conserved F or W. A D gene is named only where the DNA matches it firmly. Where a row states a size, it is once, few, many or the class of an expanded clone; other rows omit it.

cdr3_nt	cdr3_aa	d_call	v_call	j_call	clone_size
TGTGCCACCGCGAGGGGCGATAATGAAAAACTGTTTTTT	CATARGDNEKLFF	-	TRBV27	TRBJ1-4	-
TGTGCCAGCAACCCCACGAGCGGGGGTTACGAGCAGTACTTC	CASNPTSGGYEQYF	TRBD2	TRBV7-2	TRBJ2-7	-
TGTGCCAGCAGCTTGACTAGCGGGGGATCCTACGAGCAGTACTTC	CASSLTSGGSYEQYF	TRBD2	TRBV7-9	TRBJ2-7	few
TGTGCCAGCAGCTTAGCGACGGACAGGGGTGGCTACACCTTC	CASSLATDRGGYTF	TRBD1	TRBV7-9	TRBJ1-2	-
TGTGCCATCTCCCCCTTGGGGGGCGACTCCTACGAGCAGTACTTC	CAISPLGGDSYEQYF	-	TRBV6-5	TRBJ2-7	-
TGCGCCAGCAGCCCAACCTCCGGGACAGGGCTATCACCCCTCCACTTT	CASSPTSGTGLSPLHF	TRBD1	TRBV5-1	TRBJ1-6	-
TGTGCCAGCAGCCCGCCATTCGAGGGGGCCGGGTACAATGAGCAGTTCTTC	CASSPPFEGAGYNEQFF	TRBD1	TRBV7-9	TRBJ2-1	-
TGTGCCAGCAGCTGGGACCCCGGCCGCTACACCTTC	CASSWDPGRYTF	-	TRBV13	TRBJ1-2	-
TGTGCCAGCAGGAAGGACAGTCGCCTCTATGGCTACACCTTC	CASRKDSRLYGYTF	-	TRBV2	TRBJ1-2	-
TGCAGCGTCCTTCCGACAGGGGGGCAGTACGAGCAGTACTTC	CSVLPTGGQYEQYF	TRBD1	TRBV29-1	TRBJ2-7	-
TGTGCCATCTGCCGGGGTGATAATTCACCCCTCCACTTT	CAICRGDNSPLHF	-	TRBV10-3	TRBJ1-6	-
TGTGCCAGCAGTGACCAGGGCGGGAATCAGCCCCAGCATTTT	CASSDQGGNQPQHF	-	TRBV2	TRBJ1-5	-
TGTGCCATCAGTGGGTCAGGGGCAGATACGCAGTATTTT	CAISGSGADTQYF	-	TRBV10-3	TRBJ2-3	-
TGTGCCAGCAGCTTAGGGACCCCCGTCTCTGGAAACACCATATATTTT	CASSLGTPVSGNTIYF	-	TRBV7-9	TRBJ1-3	-
TGTGCCAGCAGCAATCGCAGGTCGGCAGTCTATGGCTACACCTTC	CASSNRRSAVYGYTF	-	TRBV6-5	TRBJ1-2	-
TGTGCCAGTAGTATTTCGGGGAATAGCAATCAGCCCCAGCATTTT	CASSISGNSNQPQHF	-	TRBV19	TRBJ1-5	-
TGTGCCAGCAGCTTTCAGGGGGCGTCCACTGAAGCTTTCTTT	CASSFQGASTEAFF	TRBD1	TRBV5-5	TRBJ1-1	-
TGTGCCAGCAGCTTACAGGGGGCGTTATCCTACGAGCAGTACTTC	CASSLQGALSYEQYF	TRBD1	TRBV5-6	TRBJ2-7	-
TGTGCCAGCAGTTTCCCCCACGCGCAACACACCATATATTTT	CASSFPHAQHTIYF	-	TRBV27	TRBJ1-3	-
TGCAGCGGTACGACAGGGGGGGGTGAGCAGTTCTTC	CSGTTGGGEQFF	TRBD1	TRBV29-1	TRBJ2-1	-
TGTGCCAGCAGCCAAAAGGGGCAGGGGTTGCACACTGAAGCTTTCTTT	CASSQKGQGLHTEAFF	-	TRBV3-1/TRBV3-2	TRBJ1-1	-
TGTGCCAGCAGTAGACGGTTAGCGCAGTATTTT	CASSRRLAQYF	-	TRBV12-3/TRBV12-4	TRBJ2-3	-